The 16 T cell receptor beta chains below were found in one sample sequenced in a study of Ad26.COV2.S vaccination and SARS-CoV-2 variants (dated by TCRdb to 2020 to 2022). The library was made by the immunoSEQ multiplex PCR assay. TCRdb took this table from immuneACCESS and kept in-frame rearrangements with V and J called. Such tables lack part of the clones; where checked against another copy, unresolved V genes explain under half of the gap, and the rest is unexplained. The sample table lists 75,000 to 100,000 clones, roughly 85% of them with a count of one. The ten most abundant clones make up 15% to 20% of the sample. According to the study, the label for this sample's time point signals: individuals recovered from natural SARS-CoV-2 infection. The specimen was peripheral blood, collected after recovery from COVID-19. These receptors originate from a human donor who had recovered from COVID-19.

This clone was seen once. V and J are TRBV9 and TRBJ2-1, with 8 nucleotides matching TRBD2. The J segment lost 9 bases and the V segment lost 2 bases, leaving 16 bases of the junction unmatched. Germline CDR1 and CDR2: SGDLS and YYNGEE. The CDR3 has 17 residues. The CDR3 here is CASSVGGGLAAWGEQFF. DNA of the CDR3: TGTGCCAGCAGCGTGGGAGGAGGACTAGCCGCTTGGGGTGAGCAGTTCTTC.

This sequence joins TRBV11-2 and TRBJ1-1; D uncertain. V was trimmed by 5 bases and J by 1 base, leaving 8 bases between them. This CDR3 has 13 residues. Per germline, CDR1 SGHAT and CDR2 FQNNGV. The DNA for the CDR3 is TGTGCCAGCAGCCCGCACGGGAACACTGAAGCTTTCTTT. Translating it yields CASSPHGNTEAFF.

This chain joins TRBV29-1 and TRBJ1-1, with 7 bases that match TRBD1. Per germline, CDR1 SQVTM and CDR2 ANQGSEA. J lost 4 bases, V lost 7 bases, and 6 bases had no gene match. This CDR3 has 12 amino acids. Here the CDR3 DNA reads TGCAGCGCCAACAGGGGTGGCACTGAAGCTTTCTTT. Translation gives CSANRGGTEAFF.

V is TRBV7-2 and J is TRBJ2-7, with D perhaps matching TRBD1 (6 bases). V lost 5 bases and J lost 0, with 20 bases in between. CDR3 size: 17 residues. CDR1 is SGHTA and CDR2 is FQGNSA in the germline V gene. In DNA form, the CDR3 reads TGTGCCAGCAGCCTGGGGGCTCCCGGGGTGAGCTCCTACGAGCAGTACTTC. Translating it yields CASSLGAPGVSSYEQYF.

This CDR3 is CASRPTGTWNEKLFF. CDR3 bases: TGCGCCAGCAGACCCACCGGGACGTGGAATGAAAAACTGTTTTTT. The chain uses TRBV5-1 and TRBJ1-4, with a weak D call TRBD1 (5 bases). The germline CDR1 and CDR2 sequences are SGHRS and YFSETQ. V was cut by 5 bases and J by 5 bases, with 16 bases left in between. This CDR3 has 15 residues.

J is TRBJ1-6 and V is TRBV4-3, with D uncertain. V was trimmed by 4 bases and J by 11 bases, leaving 18 bases between them. The CDR3 is 15 amino acids. Germline CDR1 reads LGHNA; CDR2 reads YSLEER. CDR3 loop: CASSPSPASLTPLHF. The CDR3 region has the DNA TGCGCCAGCAGCCCAAGTCCGGCTTCCCTGACACCCCTCCACTTT.

This sequence joins TRBV4-3 and TRBJ2-2; a weak D match, TRBD2 (5 bases). From germline, CDR1 is LGHNA and CDR2 YSLEER. Trimming shortened V by 2 bases and J by 2 bases, and 12 bases separated the two germline ends. The CDR3 totals 16 residues. The chain's CDR3 is CASSQLTGVNTGELFF. In DNA form, the CDR3 reads TGCGCCAGCAGCCAACTAACCGGGGTAAACACCGGGGAGCTGTTTTTT.

The chain employs TRBV4-2 and TRBJ2-7; 11 nucleotides line up with TRBD2. With V trimmed by 1 base and J by 6 bases, 8 bases remained unmatched. This CDR3 region has 16 residues. Looked up from germline, CDR1 is LGHNA and CDR2 is YNFKEQ. The CDR3 region is CASSQATSGKVGEQYF. The DNA for the CDR3 is TGTGCCAGCAGCCAAGCGACTAGCGGGAAGGTTGGCGAGCAGTACTTC.

By share, this clone counts as medium-sized (0.01 to 0.1%). The rearrangement joins TRBV10-3 to TRBJ1-5; TRBD1 agrees at 9 bases. CDR1 and CDR2 (germline): ENHRY, SYGVKD. V shed 10 bases and J 4 bases; nucleotides not matched to a gene: 8. The CDR3 loop spans 14 amino acids. CDR3 nucleotide sequence: TGTGCCACCACGAGACAGGGGGGAAATCAGCCCCAGCATTTT. This encodes CATTRQGGNQPQHF.

This clone has a handful of counts. This CDR3 is CSASIGAARNEQFF. CDR3 coding DNA: TGCAGTGCTAGTATCGGGGCCGCTCGGAATGAGCAGTTCTTC. The V call is TRBV20-1, the J call TRBJ2-1; D could derive from TRBD1 or TRBD2 (5 bases each). The CDR3 sequence is 14 residues long. With 3 bases removed from V and 7 bases from J, the gap between germline ends came to 16 bases. CDR1 and CDR2 (germline): DFQATT, SNEGSKA (reference sequence).

J is TRBJ2-5 and V is TRBV11-3; a weak D match, TRBD1 (6 bases). The CDR3 covers 14 residues. V lost 5 bases and J lost 5, with 15 bases in between. The germline V gene encodes CDR1 SGHNT and CDR2 YENEEA. Here the CDR3 reads CASSRTRGRETQYF. The CDR3 nucleotides are TGTGCCAGCAGCCGCACCAGGGGACGCGAGACCCAGTACTTC. Filled out from reference TRBV11-3 and TRBJ2-5, the complete variable domain reads EAGVVQSPRYKIIEKKQPVAFWCNPISGHNTLYWYLQNLGQGPELLIRYENEEAVDDSQLPKDRFSAERLKGVDSTLKIQPAELGDSAVYLCASSRTRGRETQYFGPGTRLLVL.

This chain joins TRBV6-5 and TRBJ2-7, with 9 nucleotides matching TRBD1. Trimming at V came to 5 bases and at J to 7 bases, leaving 9 bases not matched to a gene. The CDR3 consists of 14 residues. In germline, CDR1 is MNHEY, CDR2 SVGAGI. The CDR3 DNA sequence: TGTGCCAGCAGTCCCGGGACAGGGTTGCAAGAGCAGTACTTC. Translated: CASSPGTGLQEQYF.

The V and J genes are TRBV7-2 and TRBJ1-6; D may be TRBD1 (6 bases). The ends were cut back, 5 bases at V and 7 bases at J, with 12 bases in the middle. CDR3 length equals 14 residues. Germline V gene sequence: CDR1 SGHTA, CDR2 FQGNSA. As DNA, the CDR3 is TGTGCCAGCAGCCTGAGGGGGTTGAATTCACCCCTCCACTTT. Protein product: CASSLRGLNSPLHF.

V and J are TRBV11-3 and TRBJ1-1, with unresolved D. The CDR3 consists of 13 residues. Looked up from germline, CDR1 is SGHNT and CDR2 is YENEEA. V was pared by 5 bases and J by 6 bases, with 13 bases between. CDR3: CASSRILTAEAFF. In nucleotides, the CDR3 is TGTGCCAGCAGCCGCATTTTGACGGCTGAAGCTTTCTTT. Full variable domain (missing parts from reference TRBV11-3 and TRBJ1-1): EAGVVQSPRYKIIEKKQPVAFWCNPISGHNTLYWYLQNLGQGPELLIRYENEEAVDDSQLPKDRFSAERLKGVDSTLKIQPAELGDSAVYLCASSRILTAEAFFGQGTRLTVV.

The CDR3 DNA reads as TGTGCCAGTATGTTGAGGGGAAGAGGCACTGAAGCTTTCTTT. Protein sequence: CASMLRGRGTEAFF. The gene calls are TRBV19 and TRBJ1-1; maybe TRBD1 (5 bases). The germline V and J ends were trimmed by 7 bases and 4 bases, with 16 bases remaining between them. Germline V lookup: CDR1 LNHDA, CDR2 SQIVND (reference sequence). The CDR3 contains 14 residues.

In this sample, this clone turned up once. The J gene is TRBJ2-1, the V gene TRBV6-4; 7 positions agree with TRBD2. J lost 7 bases, V lost 3 bases, and 12 bases had no gene match. CDR1 MRHNA and CDR2 SNTAGT come from the germline V gene. CDR3 length: 16 residues. CDR3 protein: CASSEGIGRFGNEQFF. DNA for the CDR3: TGTGCCAGCAGTGAAGGGATCGGGAGGTTTGGGAATGAGCAGTTCTTC.